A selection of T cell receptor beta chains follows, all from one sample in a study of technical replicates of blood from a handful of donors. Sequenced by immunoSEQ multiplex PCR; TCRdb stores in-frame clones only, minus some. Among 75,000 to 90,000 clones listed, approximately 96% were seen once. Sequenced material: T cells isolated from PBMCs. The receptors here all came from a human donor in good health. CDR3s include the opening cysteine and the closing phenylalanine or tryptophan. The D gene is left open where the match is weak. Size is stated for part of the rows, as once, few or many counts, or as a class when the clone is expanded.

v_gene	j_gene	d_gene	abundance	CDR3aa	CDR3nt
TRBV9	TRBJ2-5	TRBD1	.	CASSANRGLSRETQYF	TGTGCCAGCAGCGCGAACAGGGGGCTTTCAAGAGAGACCCAGTACTTC
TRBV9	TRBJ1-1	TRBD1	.	CASSLNRDRGNTEAFF	TGTGCCAGCAGCCTAAATAGGGACAGGGGAAACACTGAAGCTTTCTTT
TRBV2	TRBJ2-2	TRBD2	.	CASSESAGTSGSLNTGELFF	TGTGCCAGCAGTGAATCGGCCGGGACTAGCGGGAGTTTAAACACCGGGGAGCTGTTTTTT
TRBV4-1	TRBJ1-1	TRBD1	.	CASSQTGGNTEAFF	TGCGCCAGCAGCCAGACAGGGGGGAACACTGAAGCTTTCTTT
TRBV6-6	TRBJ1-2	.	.	CASSYEGTHGYTF	TGTGCCAGCAGTTACGAAGGGACTCATGGCTACACCTTC
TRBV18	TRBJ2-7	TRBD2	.	CASSPQRTSGSGLNYEQYF	TGTGCCAGCTCACCACAAAGGACTAGCGGGAGCGGGTTAAACTACGAGCAGTACTTC
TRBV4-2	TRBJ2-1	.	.	CASSNERAPYNEQFF	TGTGCCAGCAGCAACGAGCGGGCCCCCTACAATGAGCAGTTCTTC
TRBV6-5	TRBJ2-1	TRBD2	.	CASKRETYNEQFF	TGTGCCAGCAAGCGGGAGACCTACAATGAGCAGTTCTTC
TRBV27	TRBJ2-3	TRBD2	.	CASRRTSGRTDTQYF	TGTGCCAGCAGACGCACTAGCGGGAGAACAGATACGCAGTATTTT
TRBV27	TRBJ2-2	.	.	CASSLSLFTGELFF	TGTGCCAGCAGTTTATCGTTATTCACCGGGGAGCTGTTTTTT
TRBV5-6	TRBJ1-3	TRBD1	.	CASSLAGGNTIYF	TGTGCCAGCAGCTTAGCAGGGGGGAACACCATATATTTT
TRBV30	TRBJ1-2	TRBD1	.	CATRQGALYGYTF	TGTGCTACCAGACAGGGGGCTTTGTATGGCTACACCTTC
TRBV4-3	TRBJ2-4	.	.	CASSQYSGAPDIQYF	TGCGCCAGCAGCCAGTATTCAGGGGCGCCAGACATTCAGTACTTC
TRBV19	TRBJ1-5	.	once	CASSMPGTREPQHF	TGTGCCAGTAGTATGCCCGGGACAAGGGAGCCCCAGCATTTT
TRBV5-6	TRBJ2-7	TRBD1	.	CASSSRRGLLYEQYF	TGTGCCAGCAGTTCACGTAGGGGGCTCTTATACGAGCAGTACTTC
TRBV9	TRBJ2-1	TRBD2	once	CASSHPRTSGDNEQFF	TGTGCCAGCAGTCACCCCCGGACTAGCGGAGATAATGAGCAGTTCTTC
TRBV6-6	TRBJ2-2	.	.	CASSSTGELFF	TGTGCCAGCAGTTCAACCGGGGAGCTGTTTTTT
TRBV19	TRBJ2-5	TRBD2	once	CASTSRLAGGWETQYF	TGTGCCAGTACCTCAAGACTAGCGGGAGGGTGGGAGACCCAGTACTTC
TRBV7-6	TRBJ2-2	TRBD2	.	CASSLNAGGPHGELFF	TGTGCCAGCAGCTTAAACGCGGGAGGGCCTCACGGGGAGCTGTTTTTT
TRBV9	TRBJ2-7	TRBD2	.	CASSGLAGGYEQYF	TGTGCCAGCAGTGGACTAGCGGGAGGCTACGAGCAGTACTTC
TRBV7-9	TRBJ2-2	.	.	CALREANTGELFF	TGTGCCCTGCGTGAGGCGAACACCGGGGAGCTGTTTTTT
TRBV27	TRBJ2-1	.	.	CATHDPDSGPSDEQFF	TGTGCCACTCACGACCCAGATAGCGGCCCTTCGGATGAGCAGTTCTTC
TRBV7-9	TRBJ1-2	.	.	CASSLVTRGIYGYTF	TGTGCCAGCAGCTTAGTAACCAGGGGAATCTATGGCTACACCTTC
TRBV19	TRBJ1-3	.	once	CASSPLADSGNTIYF	TGTGCCAGTAGTCCACTCGCGGACTCTGGAAACACCATATATTTT